This T cell receptor (beta chain) was obtained from a study of T cell repertoires in cytomegalovirus infection. Study-wide background: Newly reported HLA-C-restricted and thoroughly characterized HLA-B-restricted CMV epitopes were employed. Public signatures in TCR beta pointed to CMV infection and matching HLA type.

In its sample, this clonotype was seen a few times. What it recognizes is unknown. Germline lookup yields CDR1 MNHEY and CDR2 SVGAGI. V gave up 0 bases and J gave up 5 bases, with 4 bases separating them. The CDR3 sequence is 13 residues long. General study results and limits: There were HLA-C-restricted CMV-specific TCR beta clonotypes dominating the ex vivo response.

TCRdb redid the calling of the reads with MiXCR, one entry per CDR3 protein. The sample contains 200,000 to 250,000 distinct CDR3 sequences, 35% to 45% of which appear only once. The chain combines TRBV6-5 with TRBJ2-2; D gene unclear. This sequence originates from a human donor in good health (CMV status not recorded). Some clones in this sample may be carry-over from other donors' samples. The starting material was CD8+ T cells from cultured PBMCs, obtained from culture after CMV antigen stimulation. The CDR3 reads CASSYSRTGELFF. CDR3 nucleotides: TGTGCCAGCAGTTACTCAAGGACCGGGGAGCTGTTTTTT.